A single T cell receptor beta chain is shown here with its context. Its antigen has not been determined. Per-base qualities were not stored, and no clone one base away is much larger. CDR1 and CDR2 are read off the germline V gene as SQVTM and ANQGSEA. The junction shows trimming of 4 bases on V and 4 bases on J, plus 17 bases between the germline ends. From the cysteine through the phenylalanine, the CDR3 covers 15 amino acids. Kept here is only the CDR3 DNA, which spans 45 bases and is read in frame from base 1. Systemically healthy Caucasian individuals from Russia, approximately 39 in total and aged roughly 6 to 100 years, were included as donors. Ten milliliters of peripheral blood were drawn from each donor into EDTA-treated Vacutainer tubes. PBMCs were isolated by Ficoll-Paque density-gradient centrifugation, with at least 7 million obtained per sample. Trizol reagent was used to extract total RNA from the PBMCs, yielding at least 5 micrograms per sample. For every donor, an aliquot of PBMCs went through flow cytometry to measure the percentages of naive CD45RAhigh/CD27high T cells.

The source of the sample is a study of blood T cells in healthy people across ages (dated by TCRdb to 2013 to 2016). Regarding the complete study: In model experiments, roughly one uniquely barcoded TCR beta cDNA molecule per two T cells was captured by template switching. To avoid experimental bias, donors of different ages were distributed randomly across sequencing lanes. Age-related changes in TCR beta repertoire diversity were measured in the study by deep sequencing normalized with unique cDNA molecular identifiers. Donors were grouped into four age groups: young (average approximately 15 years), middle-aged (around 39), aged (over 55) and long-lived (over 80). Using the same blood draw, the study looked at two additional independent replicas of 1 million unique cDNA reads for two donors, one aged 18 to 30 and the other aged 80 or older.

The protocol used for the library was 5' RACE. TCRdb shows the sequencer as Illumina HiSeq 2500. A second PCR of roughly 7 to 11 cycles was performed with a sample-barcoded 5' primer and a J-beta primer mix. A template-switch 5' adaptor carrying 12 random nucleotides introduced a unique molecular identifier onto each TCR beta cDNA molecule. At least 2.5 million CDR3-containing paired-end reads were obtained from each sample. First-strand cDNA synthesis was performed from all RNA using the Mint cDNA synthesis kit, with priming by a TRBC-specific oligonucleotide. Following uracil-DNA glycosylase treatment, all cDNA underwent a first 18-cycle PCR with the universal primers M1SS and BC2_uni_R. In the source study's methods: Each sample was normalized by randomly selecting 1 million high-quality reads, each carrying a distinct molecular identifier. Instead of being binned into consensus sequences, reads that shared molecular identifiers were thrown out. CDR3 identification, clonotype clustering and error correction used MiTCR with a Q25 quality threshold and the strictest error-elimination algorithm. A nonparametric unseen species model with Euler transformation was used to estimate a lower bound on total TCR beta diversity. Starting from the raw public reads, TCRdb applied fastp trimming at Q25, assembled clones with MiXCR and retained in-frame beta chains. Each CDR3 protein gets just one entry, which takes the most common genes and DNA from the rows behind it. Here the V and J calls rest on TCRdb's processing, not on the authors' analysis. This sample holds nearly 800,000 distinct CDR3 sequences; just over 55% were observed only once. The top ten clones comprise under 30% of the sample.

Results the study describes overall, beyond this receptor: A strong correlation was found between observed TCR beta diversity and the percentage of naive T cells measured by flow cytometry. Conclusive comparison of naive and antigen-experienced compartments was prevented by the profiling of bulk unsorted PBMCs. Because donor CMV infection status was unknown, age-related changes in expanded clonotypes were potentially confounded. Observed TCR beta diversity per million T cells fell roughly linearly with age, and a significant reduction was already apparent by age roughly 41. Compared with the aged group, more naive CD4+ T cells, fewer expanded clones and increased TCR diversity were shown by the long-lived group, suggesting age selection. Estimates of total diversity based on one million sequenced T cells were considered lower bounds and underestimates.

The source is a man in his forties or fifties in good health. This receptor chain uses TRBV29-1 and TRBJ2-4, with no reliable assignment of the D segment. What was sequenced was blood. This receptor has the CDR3 CSVVMLGSPKNIQYF. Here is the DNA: TGCAGCGTTGTCATGCTGGGCAGTCCGAAAAACATTCAGTACTTC.